Reported below is one TCR beta chain. A read error may be the cause here, since a much bigger clone is one base away. The J segment lost 2 bases and the V segment lost 7 bases, leaving 7 bases of the junction unmatched. The CDR3 is 15 residues long. This sample is part of a study of tumor and adjacent non-tumor tissue in lung cancer. The library came from three nested PCR rounds adapted from ARM-PCR protocols. TCRdb reprocessed the multiplex PCR reads via MiXCR and lists one record per CDR3 protein. Counted here are tens of thousands of distinct CDR3 sequences, about 63% occurring once; the ten biggest clones make up around 29%. No cell sorting was done before RNA was extracted from the tissue. Distant lung tissue was collected more than 3 cm away from the tumor edge.

The chain recombines TRBV12-3 or TRBV12-4 with TRBJ2-5, with TRBD2 identical over 10 bases. The sequencing sample was made of distant non-tumor lung tissue. This receptor was obtained from a man aged 65 to 79 with non-small cell lung cancer. The DNA of the CDR3 is TGTGCCAGCAACCCGGGACTAGCGTTACAAGAGACCCAGTACTTC. It codes for CASNPGLALQETQYF.